These 27 T cell receptor beta chains were sequenced from one sample in a study of blood T cell repertoires in COVID-19. The table came from immunoSEQ multiplex PCR; TCRdb's copy has only in-frame clones and leaves some out. This sample has about 120,000 clones, with roughly 88% found just once. Sequenced sample: peripheral blood. The receptor set was obtained from a man between 35 and 55 years old with acute or convalescent COVID-19.

J is TRBJ2-1 and V is TRBV19; D might be TRBD1 (6 bases). The CDR3 covers 14 residues. Germline V CDR1 and CDR2: LNHDA, SQIVND (reference sequence). The V end lost 3 bases, the J end lost 9 bases, and 15 bases lay between the germline ends. CDR3 nucleotide sequence: TGTGCCAGTAGTATTTGGTCCAGCAGGGGTGAGCAGTTCTTC. Translation: CASSIWSSRGEQFF.

This clone was seen only a few times. The chain combines TRBV15 with TRBJ1-1; TRBD1 matches at 8 bases. The CDR3 has 13 amino acids. Losses at the gene ends were 6 bases for V and 4 bases for J; bases not matched to a gene: 4. The V gene's germline CDR1 is LNHNV and CDR2 YYDKDF (reference sequence). The CDR3 spells CATRTTGGTEAFF. The CDR3 nucleotides are TGTGCCACCAGAACTACAGGGGGCACTGAAGCTTTCTTT.

This chain links TRBV4-2 with TRBJ1-2; a weak D match, TRBD1 (5 bases). This CDR3 is built from 15 residues. Germline values: CDR1 LGHNA, CDR2 YNFKEQ. The V end was cut by 1 base, the J end by 3 bases, with 12 bases between. As DNA, the CDR3 is TGTGCCAGCAGCCAAGCAGGAGGGGTCGACTATGGCTACACCTTC. Amino acid sequence: CASSQAGGVDYGYTF.

This chain uses TRBV7-9 with TRBJ2-3; 9 bases match TRBD1. J was trimmed by 1 base and V by 3 bases; bases with no gene match: 8. CDR1 is SEHNR, CDR2 FQNEAQ, per germline (reference sequence). The CDR3 sequence is 17 residues long. The chain's CDR3 is CASSLDRQGGRTDTQYF. The CDR3 region has the DNA TGTGCCAGCAGCTTGGACCGACAGGGGGGTCGCACAGATACGCAGTATTTT.

This clone was picked up one time. The J gene is TRBJ1-4, the V gene TRBV11-2, with 7 bases lining up with TRBD1. The CDR3 totals 14 residues. In germline, CDR1 is SGHAT, CDR2 FQNNGV. The junction had 5 bases not matched to a gene; V was cut back by 3 bases and J by 7 bases. The chain's CDR3 is CASSFGQDSEKLFF. The CDR3 DNA reads as TGTGCCAGCAGCTTCGGACAGGATTCTGAAAAACTGTTTTTT.

The rearrangement joins TRBV15 to TRBJ1-2; D gene unclear. V lost 0 bases and J 6 bases, leaving 17 bases between the germline ends. CDR1 LNHNV and CDR2 YYDKDF come from the germline V gene (reference sequence). The CDR3 has 16 residues. CDR3 sequence (DNA): TGTGCCACCAGCAGAGACCCTGGGTCCTGGGGAGATGGCTACACCTTC. Encoded protein: CATSRDPGSWGDGYTF.

This clone was recorded once. The V call is TRBV11-2, the J call TRBJ2-2, with D hard to call. The ends were cut back, 1 base at V and 0 bases at J, with 9 bases in the middle. The CDR3 totals 16 residues. CDR1 is SGHAT and CDR2 is FQNNGV in the germline V gene. CDR3 coding DNA: TGTGCCAGCAGCTTAGCGACTGGCGCGAACACCGGGGAGCTGTTTTTT. Encoded protein: CASSLATGANTGELFF.

The chain joins TRBV27 to TRBJ2-6, with TRBD1 identical over 7 bases. With V trimmed by 5 bases and J by 4 bases, 11 bases remained unmatched. From germline, CDR1 is MNHEY and CDR2 SMNVEV (reference sequence). The CDR3 sequence is 17 residues long. The CDR3 sequence: CASSPRTGRTGANVLTF. DNA for the CDR3: TGTGCCAGCAGTCCGCGGACAGGCCGGACAGGGGCCAACGTCCTGACTTTC.

With regard to this clone: This sample also contains other DNA sequences that code for the same CDR3. The chain combines TRBV5-1 with TRBJ1-1; D ambiguous. This CDR3 has 13 amino acids. Germline CDR1 and CDR2: SGHRS and YFSETQ. V gave up 1 base and J gave up 1 base, with 5 bases separating them. The CDR3 loop is CASSLTANTEAFF. CDR3 DNA sequence: TGCGCCAGCAGCTTGACAGCGAACACTGAAGCTTTCTTT.

The chain couples TRBV10-3 to TRBJ2-7; 7 bases line up with TRBD1. This CDR3 is 12 amino acids long. The V gene end was trimmed by 4 bases and the J gene end by 3 bases; junction bases not matched to a gene: 0. Looked up from germline, CDR1 is ENHRY and CDR2 is SYGVKD. CDR3 nucleotide sequence: TGTGCCATCAGTGGACAGGGCTACGAGCAGTACTTC. Translating it yields CAISGQGYEQYF.

This clone appeared a single time. The J gene is TRBJ1-2, the V gene TRBV7-2, with 8 bases identical to TRBD1. The V segment lost 5 bases and the J segment 4 bases; nucleotides outside the gene matches: 9. The CDR3 contains 15 residues. Germline V lookup: CDR1 SGHTA, CDR2 FQGNSA. The CDR3 loop reads CASSTGQGWSYGYTF. Here the CDR3 DNA reads TGTGCCAGCAGCACTGGACAGGGATGGAGCTATGGCTACACCTTC.

J is TRBJ1-1 and V is TRBV21-1; the table's D call of TRBD1 was not tested on the DNA. TRBV21-1 is an annotated pseudogene. CDR3 length: 16 amino acids. CDR3 amino acids: CASSETQGAKVGEAFF. The CDR3 nucleotides are TGTGCCAGCAGCGAGACACAGGGGGCGAAGGTTGGTGAAGCTTTCTTT.

The chain combines TRBV6-2 or TRBV6-3 with TRBJ1-1; D possibly corresponds to TRBD1 (5 bases). V lost 0 bases and J 0 bases, leaving 17 bases between the germline ends. This CDR3 is built from 18 residues. Germline lookup yields CDR1 MNHEY and CDR2 SVGEGT. The CDR3 protein is CASSYSYRGRTLNTEAFF. CDR3 DNA sequence: TGTGCCAGCAGTTACTCGTATAGGGGCAGGACCCTGAACACTGAAGCTTTCTTT.

The V gene is TRBV5-6, the J gene TRBJ1-1; a weak D match, TRBD1 (6 bases). CDR1 and CDR2 (germline): SGHDT, YYEEEE. This CDR3 comprises 14 residues. Trimming removed 4 bases at V and 0 bases at J, with 10 bases between. The CDR3 DNA follows: TGTGCCAGCAGCATAAGGGGGATGAACACTGAAGCTTTCTTT. This encodes CASSIRGMNTEAFF.

This rearrangement joins TRBV6-1 to TRBJ1-5; 8 positions agree with TRBD1. Germline CDR1 MNHNS, CDR2 SASEGT. The CDR3 sequence is 15 residues long. The junction had 6 bases not matched to a gene; V was cut back by 5 bases and J by 3 bases. The CDR3 nucleotides read TGTGCCAGCAGTAGCGGGACAGGATACAATCAGCCCCAGCATTTT. Protein sequence: CASSSGTGYNQPQHF.

J is TRBJ2-5 and V is TRBV12-5; D is uncertain. Trimming took 4 bases from V and 0 from J, leaving 12 bases between them. The germline V gene encodes CDR1 LGHNT and CDR2 FRNRAP. This CDR3 is built from 15 residues. DNA of the CDR3: TGTGCTAGTGGTTCCCCCGAAGCGTACCAAGAGACCCAGTACTTC. This codes for CASGSPEAYQETQYF.

This sequence joins TRBV5-4 and TRBJ2-7, with 10 bases lining up with TRBD1. Germline lookup yields CDR1 SGHNT and CDR2 YYREEE (reference sequence). J lost 3 bases, V lost 1 base, and 4 bases had no gene match. This CDR3 is 15 amino acids long. The CDR3 DNA reads as TGTGCCAGCAGCTTGCCCGGGACAGGGGTCTACGAGCAGTACTTC. This sequence encodes CASSLPGTGVYEQYF. Supplemented by reference TRBV5-4 and TRBJ2-7, the full variable domain reads ETGVTQSPTHLIKTRGQQVTLRCSSQSGHNTVSWYQQALGQGPQFIFQYYREEENGRGNFPPRFSGLQFPNYSSELNVNALELDDSALYLCASSLPGTGVYEQYFGPGTRLTVT.

This sequence joins TRBV30 and TRBJ1-5, with 7 bases identical to TRBD1. Germline CDR1 is GTSNPN and CDR2 is SVGIG (reference sequence). The CDR3 covers 14 residues. The junction had 4 bases not matched to a gene; V was cut back by 3 bases and J by 2 bases. The CDR3 protein is CAWRSRGGNQPQHF. The CDR3 DNA reads TGTGCCTGGAGATCCAGGGGGGGCAATCAGCCCCAGCATTTT.

This chain links TRBV6-5 with TRBJ1-2; no clear D gene. V was pared by 6 bases and J by 0 bases, with 8 bases between. In germline, CDR1 is MNHEY, CDR2 SVGAGI. The CDR3 runs 13 residues. The DNA for the CDR3 is TGTGCCAGCAGCCACAGCTCTAACTATGGCTACACCTTC. Translated, it gives CASSHSSNYGYTF.

The rearrangement links TRBV28 to TRBJ1-5; a possible D gene is TRBD1 (6 bases). From germline, CDR1 is MDHEN and CDR2 SYDVKM. The CDR3 consists of 16 residues. V shed 6 bases and J shed 6 bases, with 21 bases lying between them. CDR3 amino acids: CASSLNRALLGQPQHF. The DNA for the CDR3 is TGTGCCAGCAGCCTAAACAGGGCCCTCCTAGGTCAGCCCCAGCATTTT.

The rearrangement links TRBV3-1 (or the pseudogene TRBV3-2) to TRBJ2-7, with 8 nucleotides matching TRBD1. Germline V CDR1 and CDR2: LGHDT, YNNKEL (reference sequence). The CDR3 has 15 residues. The trim removed 4 bases at V and 0 bases at J, leaving 5 bases unmatched. The chain's CDR3 is CASSPGQGRSYEQYF. In DNA, the CDR3 is TGTGCCAGCAGCCCCGGACAGGGACGCTCCTACGAGCAGTACTTC.

The J gene is TRBJ1-1, the V gene TRBV3-1 (or the pseudogene TRBV3-2); D gene uncertain. Germline lookup yields CDR1 LGHDT and CDR2 YNNKEL (reference sequence). Trimming pared 6 bases from V and 1 base from J, leaving 6 bases between. This CDR3 is built from 12 residues. CDR3: CASRQQNTEAFF. DNA of the CDR3: TGTGCCAGCAGACAACAGAACACTGAAGCTTTCTTT.

The rearrangement links TRBV6-5 to TRBJ1-1; D remains unclear. V lost 7 bases and J 4 bases, leaving 7 bases between the germline ends. Germline CDR1 is MNHEY and CDR2 is SVGAGI. This CDR3 region has 11 residues. The CDR3 region has the DNA TGTGCCAGCACCGCGGGCACTGAAGCTTTCTTT. This encodes CASTAGTEAFF.

This chain uses TRBV7-2 with TRBJ1-2; a weak D match, TRBD1 (5 bases). This CDR3 spans 12 amino acids. V lost 6 bases, J lost 11 bases, and 16 bases lay in between. CDR1 SGHTA and CDR2 FQGNSA come from the germline V gene. The CDR3 nucleotides are TGTGCCAGCAGTCCCAGTACAGGTGGTTACACCTTC. This codes for CASSPSTGGYTF. Full variable domain (rest looked up from reference TRBV7-2 and TRBJ1-2): GAGVSQSPSNKVTEKGKDVELRCDPISGHTALYWYRQSLGQGLEFLIYFQGNSAPDKSGLPSDRFSAERTGGSVSTLTIQRTQQEDSAVYLCASSPSTGGYTFGSGTRLTVV.

This CDR3 reads CASSKPQGEETQYF. DNA of the CDR3: TGTGCCAGCAGCAAACCACAGGGTGAAGAGACCCAGTACTTC. The rearrangement joins TRBV5-4 to TRBJ2-5, with D perhaps matching TRBD1 (6 bases). The CDR3 consists of 14 residues. Germline CDR1 is SGHNT and CDR2 is YYREEE (reference sequence). The V end was cut by 4 bases, the J end by 3 bases, with 13 bases between.

V gene TRBV12-3 or TRBV12-4 combines with J gene TRBJ1-4; D uncertain. Trimming pared 3 bases from V and 4 bases from J, leaving 6 bases between. This CDR3 comprises 13 residues. CDR3 coding DNA: TGTGCCAGCAGTTTGTTTCGTAATGAAAAACTGTTTTTT. Translation: CASSLFRNEKLFF.

The rearrangement links TRBV6-5 to TRBJ1-5, with unresolved D. V was clipped by 6 bases and J by 2 bases, with 11 bases between them. The CDR3 has 14 residues. The V gene's germline CDR1 is MNHEY and CDR2 SVGAGI. CDR3: CASSATDGNQPQHF. As DNA, the CDR3 is TGTGCCAGCAGCGCAACAGATGGCAATCAGCCCCAGCATTTT.